This T cell receptor beta chain emerged from a study of pediatric ulcerative colitis. Study-wide points: In rectum, acute severe colitis had expanded clones and less diversity. Compared with controls, ulcerative colitis showed greater blood-rectum clone sharing.

This clone appeared a single time. Its specificity is not known. This CDR3 has 11 residues. CDR1 is MNHNS and CDR2 is SASEGT in the germline V gene. The rectum was sampled with one to two pinch biopsies at colonoscopy. No immunosuppressive drugs were given to ulcerative colitis patients before diagnostic colonoscopy. Sequencing was performed with immunoSEQ multiplex PCR; in TCRdb, only in-frame clones are kept and a portion is missing. The profile shows around 34,000 clones, about 81% of them singletons. This receptor was identified in a boy aged 5-17 years with mild ulcerative colitis. V is TRBV6-1 and J is TRBJ1-1; D gene ambiguous. Specimen: gut tissue. CDR3 region: CVSRFSTEAFF. CDR3 DNA: TGTGTTTCGAGGTTTTCCACTGAAGCTTTCTTT.